This T cell receptor (beta chain) was captured in a study of blood T cell repertoires in COVID-19. Turning to the study itself: T cells, B-cell-depleted T cells, or PBMCs provided the cDNA or gDNA that served as material.

Only in-frame clones appear in the TCRdb table, and some are missing; sequencing was by immunoSEQ multiplex PCR. The sample includes about 170,000 clones, approximately 87% seen only once; the top ten take about 10%. It was during active infection that Seattle patients were enrolled and then longitudinally followed. Note on this clone: A junction end diverges from the germline sequence, so it may reflect a read error.

This CDR3 comprises 16 residues. Germline CDR1 reads SSHAT; CDR2 reads FNYEAQ (reference sequence). The chain has TRBV7-7 and TRBJ2-2, with TRBD1 identical over 9 bases. The TCR sequence derives from a woman between 55 and 75 years old with COVID-19, enrolled during active disease. The sequencing sample was made of peripheral blood. The CDR3, as DNA: TGTGCTAGCAGCAAGGGGACAGGGATTGGCACCGGGGAGCTGTTTTTT. Its translation: CASSKGTGIGTGELFF.